This TCR beta chain was sequenced during a study of blood T cell repertoires in COVID-19. On the study more broadly: Nucleic acid was either cDNA or gDNA, and it came from T cells, B-cell-depleted T cells, or PBMCs.

Data came from immunoSEQ multiplex PCR; TCRdb stores just in-frame clones and leaves some out. The table records about 210,000 clones, 70% to 90% of them present only once. Germline V gene data show CDR1 as MDHEN and CDR2 as SYDVKM. Trimming stripped 4 bases from V and 10 bases from J, with 19 bases between. The CDR3 totals 14 residues. The material sequenced was peripheral blood. V usage is TRBV28 and J usage is TRBJ1-1; tentative D call: TRBD1 (5 bases). The TCR was taken from a woman aged 70-85 years with acute or convalescent COVID-19. The CDR3 loop reads CASSSPGRDEGAFF. CDR3 DNA: TGTGCCAGCAGTTCCCCAGGGCGGGATGAAGGAGCTTTCTTT.